This TCR beta chain comes out of a study of T cells in Graves' hyperthyroidism and ophthalmopathy. Uncontrolled infection, other autoimmune disease, pregnancy or lactation led to exclusion. Amplified regions were TCR beta CDR3 sequences from RNA transcripts. First-round RT-PCR targeting the TCR CDR3 was performed with the HTBI primer set. MiXCR, run by TCRdb on the multiplex PCR reads, gives a single entry per CDR3 protein. The sample lists almost 600,000 distinct CDR3 sequences, roughly 14% occurring once. The CDR3 consists of 13 residues. The ends were cut back, 0 bases at V and 7 bases at J, with 10 bases in the middle. Germline V gene sequence: CDR1 LNHDA, CDR2 SQIVND (reference sequence).

The sample consisted of blood. This TCR came from a woman aged 25 to 39 with Graves' hyperthyroidism that later progressed to Graves' ophthalmopathy. V usage is TRBV19 and J usage is TRBJ2-7, with D perhaps TRBD1 (6 bases). The chain's CDR3 is CASSIDRGFEQYF. In nucleotides, the CDR3 is TGTGCCAGTAGTATAGACAGGGGATTTGAGCAGTACTTC.